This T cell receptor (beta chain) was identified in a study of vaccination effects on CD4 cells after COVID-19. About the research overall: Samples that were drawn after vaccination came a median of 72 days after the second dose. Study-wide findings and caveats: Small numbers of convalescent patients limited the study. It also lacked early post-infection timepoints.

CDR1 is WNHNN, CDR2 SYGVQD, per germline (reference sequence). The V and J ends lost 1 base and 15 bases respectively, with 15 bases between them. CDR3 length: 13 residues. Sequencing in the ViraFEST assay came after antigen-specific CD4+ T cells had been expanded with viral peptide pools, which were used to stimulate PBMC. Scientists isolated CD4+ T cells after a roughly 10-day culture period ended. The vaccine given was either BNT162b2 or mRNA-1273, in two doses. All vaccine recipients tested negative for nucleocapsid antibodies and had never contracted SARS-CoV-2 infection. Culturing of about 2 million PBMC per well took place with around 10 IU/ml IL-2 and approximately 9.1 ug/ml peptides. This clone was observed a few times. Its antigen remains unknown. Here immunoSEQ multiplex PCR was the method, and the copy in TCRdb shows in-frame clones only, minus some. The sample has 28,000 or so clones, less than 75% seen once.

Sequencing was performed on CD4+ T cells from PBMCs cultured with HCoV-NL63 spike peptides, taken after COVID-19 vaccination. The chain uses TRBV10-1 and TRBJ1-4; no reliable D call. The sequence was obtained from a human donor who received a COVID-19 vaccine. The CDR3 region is CASSEFLGEDLFF. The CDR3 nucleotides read TGCGCCAGCAGTGAGTTCCTTGGCGAGGATTTGTTTTTT.